The clone carrying this T cell receptor beta chain was observed many times. This sample stems from a study of spatial heterogeneity in lung cancer. V lost 1 base, J lost 6 bases, and 12 bases lay in between. CDR1 DFQATT and CDR2 SNEGSKA come from the germline V gene (reference sequence). The CDR3 length is 13 residues. MiXCR, applied by TCRdb to the 5' RACE reads, yields one record per CDR3 protein. The table includes around 26,000 distinct CDR3 sequences, about 7% detected once. Time point in this sample: sample taken at primary tumor resection. The chain combines TRBV20-1 with TRBJ1-2; no firm D call. Sample: PBMCs, taken at surgery. The receptor's source is a male donor with early-stage non-small cell lung cancer. CDR3 sequence: CSARVVQAHGYTF. The CDR3 coding sequence is TGCAGTGCTAGAGTTGTCCAAGCGCATGGCTACACCTTC.